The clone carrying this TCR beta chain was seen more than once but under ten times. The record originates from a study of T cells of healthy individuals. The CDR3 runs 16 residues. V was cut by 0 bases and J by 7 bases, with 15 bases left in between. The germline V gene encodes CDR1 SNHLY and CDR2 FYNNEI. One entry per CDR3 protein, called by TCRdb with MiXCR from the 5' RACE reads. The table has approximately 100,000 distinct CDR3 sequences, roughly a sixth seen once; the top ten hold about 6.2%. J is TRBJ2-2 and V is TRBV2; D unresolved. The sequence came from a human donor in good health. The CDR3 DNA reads TGTGCCAGCAGTGAAGCAGAGGTATACGGCGGCGGGGAGCTGTTTTTT. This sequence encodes CASSEAEVYGGGELFF.